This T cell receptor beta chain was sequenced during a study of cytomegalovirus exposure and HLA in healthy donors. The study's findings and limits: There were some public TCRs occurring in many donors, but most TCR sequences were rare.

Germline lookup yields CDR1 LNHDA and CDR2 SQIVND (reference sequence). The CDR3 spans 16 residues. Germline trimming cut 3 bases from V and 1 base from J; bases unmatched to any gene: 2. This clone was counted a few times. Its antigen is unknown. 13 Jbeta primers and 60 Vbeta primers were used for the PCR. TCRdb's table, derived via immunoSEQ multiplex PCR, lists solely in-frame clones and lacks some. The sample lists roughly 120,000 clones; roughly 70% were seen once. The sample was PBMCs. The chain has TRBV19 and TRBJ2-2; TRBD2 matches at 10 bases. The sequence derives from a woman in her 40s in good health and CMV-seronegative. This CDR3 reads CASSISSGRNTGELFF. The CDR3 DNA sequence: TGTGCCAGTAGTATTTCTAGCGGGAGGAACACCGGGGAGCTGTTTTTT.